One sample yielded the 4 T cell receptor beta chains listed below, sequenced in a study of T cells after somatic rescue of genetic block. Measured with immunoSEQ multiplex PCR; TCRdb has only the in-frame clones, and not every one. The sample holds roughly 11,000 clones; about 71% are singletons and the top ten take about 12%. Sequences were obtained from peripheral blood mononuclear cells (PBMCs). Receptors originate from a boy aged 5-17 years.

This CDR3 is CASSLSGTGLTDTQYF. The DNA for the CDR3 is TGTGCCAGCAGTTTAAGCGGGACAGGGTTAACAGATACGCAGTATTTT. The V and J genes are TRBV28 and TRBJ2-3, with 9 bases fitting TRBD1. With 2 bases clipped from V and 3 bases from J, the junction kept 6 bases outside the gene matches. In germline, CDR1 is MDHEN, CDR2 SYDVKM. The CDR3 runs 16 residues.

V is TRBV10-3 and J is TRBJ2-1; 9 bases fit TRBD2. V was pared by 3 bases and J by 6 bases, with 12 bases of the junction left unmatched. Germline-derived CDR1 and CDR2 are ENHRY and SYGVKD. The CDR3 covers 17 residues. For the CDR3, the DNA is TGTGCCATCAGTGACCCCATACGCGGGGGGGCGTTCAATGAGCAGTTCTTC. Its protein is CAISDPIRGGAFNEQFF.

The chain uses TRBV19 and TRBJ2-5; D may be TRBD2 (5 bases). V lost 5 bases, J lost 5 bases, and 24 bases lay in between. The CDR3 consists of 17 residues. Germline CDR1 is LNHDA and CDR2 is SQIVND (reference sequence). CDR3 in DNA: TGTGCCAGTAGTCCCTCTCGATTGGGTCCGAGGAGGGAGACCCAGTACTTC. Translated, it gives CASSPSRLGPRRETQYF.

CDR3 sequence reads: CASSLRGTGSSGNTIYF. CDR3 DNA: TGCGCCAGCAGCTTAAGGGGCACCGGATCCTCTGGAAACACCATATATTTT. This chain uses TRBV4-1 with TRBJ1-3; the D gene is possibly TRBD1 (5 bases). This CDR3 is 17 amino acids long. CDR1 and CDR2 (germline): MGHRA, YSYEKL. Deletions cut 5 bases from V and 0 bases from J, with 17 bases between.